The 10 T cell receptor beta chains below were found in one sample sequenced in a study of T-cell reconstitution after alpha-beta-depleted transplantation in children. The authors prepared the TCRbeta library with unique molecular identifiers. TCRdb re-called the PCR reads with MiXCR, one entry per CDR3 protein. The sample consists of just over 950,000 distinct CDR3 sequences, around 30% of them appearing once. This specimen consisted of PBMCs, mostly from graft donor cells, obtained 360 days after TCRalphabeta/CD19-depleted stem cell transplant. The receptors here all came from a boy under three years old who had a stem cell transplant for SCID, so the T cells may come from the graft donor.

This clonotype has just a few counts. The gene calls are TRBV6-2 or TRBV6-3 and TRBJ1-1; 7 bases are a match to TRBD1. V dropped 5 bases and J dropped 3; count of bases not matched to a gene: 9. Germline loops: CDR1 MNHEY, CDR2 SVGEGT. The CDR3 has 15 amino acids. The CDR3: CASSRTGRGYTEAFF. The CDR3 DNA follows: TGTGCCAGCAGTCGGACAGGAAGAGGGTACACTGAAGCTTTCTTT.

The rearrangement uses TRBV6-1 and TRBJ2-3; tentatively, D is TRBD2 (5 bases). The CDR3 has 15 residues. Germline values: CDR1 MNHNS, CDR2 SASEGT. Trimming pared 11 bases from V and 2 bases from J, leaving 20 bases between. The CDR3 spells CAAGDSFGVTDTQYF. The DNA of the CDR3 is TGTGCCGCGGGCGATTCCTTCGGGGTCACAGATACGCAGTATTTT.

This clonotype was seen more than once but under ten times. The rearrangement joins TRBV7-3 to TRBJ2-2; either TRBD1 or TRBD2 may fit D (5 bases each). The CDR3 is made up of 13 amino acids. Trimming shortened V by 5 bases and J by 6 bases, and 10 bases separated the two germline ends. Germline V gives CDR1 SGHTA, CDR2 FQGTGA. The CDR3 DNA reads TGTGCCAGCAGCCCGGGACCCCCCGGGGAGCTGTTTTTT. It codes for CASSPGPPGELFF.

The chain combines TRBV20-1 with TRBJ2-7; perhaps TRBD2 as D (5 bases). The CDR3 covers 12 residues. Trimming took off 6 bases at V and 7 bases at J, with 16 bases between the two ends. Germline CDR1 and CDR2: DFQATT and SNEGSKA (reference sequence). CDR3 amino acids: CSAEDGPWEQYF. The CDR3, as DNA: TGCAGTGCGGAGGACGGACCTTGGGAGCAGTACTTC.

In this sample, this clonotype turned up a few times. The chain uses TRBV27 and TRBJ1-1, with 10 bases matching TRBD1. Germline values: CDR1 MNHEY, CDR2 SMNVEV (reference sequence). This CDR3 has 13 amino acids. The V and J ends lost 8 bases and 3 bases, in that order; junction bases with no gene match: 3. The CDR3 loop reads CASGGQGDTEAFF. CDR3 coding DNA: TGTGCCAGCGGTGGACAGGGGGACACTGAAGCTTTCTTT.

This clonotype has a handful of counts. The chain uses TRBV18 and TRBJ1-4, with a possible D match to TRBD1 (5 bases). The CDR3 consists of 14 residues. Looked up from germline, CDR1 is KGHSH and CDR2 is LQKENI. Trimming pared 6 bases from V and 8 bases from J, leaving 16 bases between. CDR3 nucleotides: TGTGCCAGCTCGCGCTCAGGGATCGACGAAAAACTGTTTTTT. Its protein product is CASSRSGIDEKLFF.

The chain recombines TRBV15 with TRBJ2-4; D possibly corresponds to TRBD2 (5 bases). The V end was cut by 5 bases, the J end by 3 bases, with 14 bases between. Germline V gene lookup returns CDR1 LNHNV and CDR2 YYDKDF (reference sequence). This CDR3 spans 15 amino acids. CDR3: CATSEPGVGKNIQYF. The CDR3 DNA follows: TGTGCCACCAGCGAACCCGGGGTTGGCAAAAACATTCAGTACTTC.

The table lists this clonotype with a few counts. The J gene is TRBJ2-3, the V gene TRBV7-9, with D tentatively TRBD1 or TRBD2 (5 bases each). Trimming took 1 base from V and 2 from J, leaving 10 bases between them. The CDR3 length is 15 residues. Germline V gene lookup returns CDR1 SEHNR and CDR2 FQNEAQ (reference sequence). CDR3 sequence: CASSLEPGLTDTQYF. The CDR3 DNA is TGTGCCAGCAGCTTAGAGCCGGGGCTCACAGATACGCAGTATTTT.

The chain recombines TRBV5-5 with TRBJ1-4; D is unclear. This CDR3 region has 14 residues. Germline CDR1 is SGHKS and CDR2 is YYEKEE (reference sequence). The ends were cut back, 1 base at V and 5 bases at J, with 9 bases in the middle. CDR3 DNA sequence: TGTGCCAGCAGCTTGCAGGCCGGGAATGAAAAACTGTTTTTT. It is translated as CASSLQAGNEKLFF. Supplemented by reference TRBV5-5 and TRBJ1-4, the full variable domain reads DAGVTQSPTHLIKTRGQQVTLRCSPISGHKSVSWYQQVLGQGPQFIFQYYEKEERGRGNFPDRFSARQFPNYSSELNVNALLLGDSALYLCASSLQAGNEKLFFGSGTQLSVL.

This clonotype came up once. The rearrangement links TRBV15 to TRBJ2-7; no definite D call. Germline lookup yields CDR1 LNHNV and CDR2 YYDKDF (reference sequence). Between the trimmed V and J ends, which lost 0 bases and 0 bases, there was a span of 12 bases. CDR3 length equals 16 residues. CDR3 in amino acids: CATSRDWAALSYEQYF. The DNA for the CDR3 is TGTGCCACCAGCAGAGATTGGGCAGCCCTCTCCTACGAGCAGTACTTC.